This TCR beta chain appears in the sequencing data of a study of blood T cell repertoires in COVID-19. Study details: Samples of COVID-19 (acute and convalescent) were obtained from the United States, Italy and Spain. PBMCs, B-cell-depleted T cells, or T cells provided the cDNA or gDNA that made up the material.

Trimming left V 6 bases short and J 0 bases short, with 12 bases between. The CDR3 is made up of 14 amino acids. Germline-derived CDR1 and CDR2 are MNHEY and SVGAGI. Enrollees, roughly 18 to 90 years old, lived in approximately 25 US areas. Donors in Cohort 3 who had recovered were those with two negative PCRs, healthcare professional clearance, or resolution of their symptoms. Produced via immunoSEQ multiplex PCR; TCRdb's table is partial and in-frame only. Altogether 190,000 or so clones are present, roughly 80% being singletons, with the ten largest covering 10% to 15%. The rearrangement uses TRBV6-5 and TRBJ2-7; possible D gene TRBD2, 5 bases. The sequence was obtained from a middle-aged man who had recovered from COVID-19. Input material: PBMCs or T cells enriched from blood (not recorded which). CDR3 sequence: CASSYRGTSYEQYF. The CDR3 DNA follows: TGTGCCAGCAGCTACCGGGGAACCTCCTACGAGCAGTACTTC.